The present T cell receptor (beta chain) was sequenced within a study of cytomegalovirus exposure and HLA in healthy donors. The PCR was carried out with 60 Vbeta primers and 13 Jbeta primers. Per the study methods: A later analysis tallied 87 million or so unique TCR beta chains, 10 million to 12 million of them shared. Assay: immunoSEQ multiplex PCR; the TCRdb copy retains only in-frame clones and omits some. That table furnishes V, J and clone size, whereas the DNA furnished D and trimming. The sample shows about 270,000 clones, 75% to 90% of them seen only once. Study conclusions and caveats: Fewer N-insertions than the 666-donor mean were reportedly shown by an Asian-associated ancestry cluster in a later analysis.

Concerning this clone: The antigen is not known. Germline is not matched at one junction end, which may reflect a read error.

The sequence was obtained from a middle-aged man in good health and CMV-seropositive. The sample consisted of PBMCs.

Here the CDR3 reads CSSSIGTSGSAYEQYF. The CDR3 DNA sequence: TGTTCCAGCAGCATCGGGACTAGCGGGTCCGCCTACGAGCAGTACTTC. The rearrangement links TRBV7-9 to TRBJ2-7, with TRBD2 identical over 12 bases. The CDR3 extends over 16 amino acids. In germline, CDR1 is SEHNR, CDR2 FQNEAQ (reference sequence).